The present TCR beta chain was sequenced within a study of PD-1 and CTLA-4 blockade in melanoma. This CDR3 spans 14 amino acids. Trimming cost V 7 bases and J 3 bases; bases outside gene matches: 4. Looked up from germline, CDR1 is WSHSY and CDR2 is SAAADI. Here immunoSEQ multiplex PCR was the method, and the copy in TCRdb shows in-frame clones only, minus some. The sample holds almost 30,000 clones, about 89% seen once. The TCR sequence derives from a human donor with melanoma. The material sequenced was CD8+ T cells from peripheral blood, taken before anti-PD-1 treatment. The chain is built from TRBV10-2 and TRBJ1-3, with 9 bases matching TRBD1. This CDR3 is CASNNRGHGNTIYF. CDR3 DNA: TGCGCCAGCAATAACAGGGGGCATGGAAACACCATATATTTT.